The source of this T cell receptor (beta chain) is a study of blood T cell repertoires in COVID-19. On the study more broadly: Sources were T cells, B-cell-depleted T cells, or PBMCs; the material itself was cDNA or gDNA.

This clone was picked up one time. Sequenced by immunoSEQ multiplex PCR; TCRdb stores in-frame clones only, minus some. This sample carries roughly 190,000 clones, 75% to 90% of them seen once, and the ten largest clones take 0.95% to 1.3%. The germline CDR1 and CDR2 sequences are SGHAT and FQNNGV. V gave up 4 bases and J gave up 7 bases, with 16 bases separating them. The CDR3 loop spans 15 amino acids. Sequenced material: peripheral blood. This TCR came from a man aged 25 to 45 with acute or convalescent COVID-19. The chain carries TRBV11-2 and TRBJ1-4; possible D gene TRBD1, 6 bases. In DNA form, the CDR3 reads TGTGCCAGCAGCTCAGATACAGGGAGCGGTGAAAAACTGTTTTTT. Translating gives CASSSDTGSGEKLFF.